Presented here are 25 T cell receptor beta chains from one specimen sequenced in a study of shared clonotypes between healthy human individuals. This table comes from immunoSEQ multiplex PCR, and its TCRdb copy is limited to in-frame clones, with some not included. The sample records about 2 million clones, around 96% being singletons. Positively selected for CCR7, the CD45RO-negative cells used as naive CD8 cells excluded terminally differentiated effector memory CD45RA+ cells. Specimen: naive CD8+ T cells sorted from blood. These receptors originate from a man between 18 and 29 years old in good health.

This chain joins TRBV7-2 and TRBJ2-5; D ambiguous. The CDR3 contains 11 residues. Germline V gene lookup returns CDR1 SGHTA and CDR2 FQGNSA. The V and J ends lost 1 base and 7 bases respectively, with 4 bases between them. CDR3 residues: CASSLDATQYF. DNA for the CDR3: TGTGCCAGCAGCTTAGACGCGACCCAGTACTTC. Looking up the rest from reference TRBV7-2 and TRBJ2-5 gives the full variable domain: GAGVSQSPSNKVTEKGKDVELRCDPISGHTALYWYRQSLGQGLEFLIYFQGNSAPDKSGLPSDRFSAERTGGSVSTLTIQRTQQEDSAVYLCASSLDATQYFGPGTRLLVL.

The chain is built from TRBV13 and TRBJ2-1; D unresolved. In germline, CDR1 is PRHDT, CDR2 FYEKMQ (reference sequence). CDR3 length equals 13 residues. The V end was cut by 1 base, the J end by 8 bases, with 9 bases between. CDR3 in amino acids: CASSLVDNDEQFF. Here the CDR3 DNA reads TGTGCCAGCAGCTTAGTCGATAACGATGAGCAGTTCTTC.

On this clone itself: The sample holds other DNA sequences that translate to the same CDR3. This chain connects TRBV6-5 to TRBJ2-2; D might be TRBD1 (5 bases). CDR1 and CDR2 from the germline V gene are MNHEY and SVGAGI. The CDR3 loop spans 16 amino acids. The V gene lost 0 bases and the J gene lost 2 bases, with 10 bases spanning the gap. CDR3 coding DNA: TGTGCCAGCAGTTACTCGCCAGGGCTAAACACCGGGGAGCTGTTTTTT. Encoded protein: CASSYSPGLNTGELFF.

V is TRBV7-9 and J is TRBJ2-7; 10 nucleotides agree with TRBD2. This CDR3 region has 15 residues. In germline, CDR1 is SEHNR, CDR2 FQNEAQ (reference sequence). The V and J ends lost 4 bases and 2 bases, in that order; junction bases with no gene match: 5. The CDR3 sequence is CASSSGTSEPYEQYF. The CDR3 DNA reads as TGTGCCAGCAGCTCCGGGACTAGCGAGCCCTACGAGCAGTACTTC. Combining the CDR3 with reference TRBV7-9 and TRBJ2-7 gives the whole variable domain DTGVSQNPRHKITKRGQNVTFRCDPISEHNRLYWYRQTLGQGPEFLTYFQNEAQLEKSRLLSDRFSAERPKGSFSTLEIQRTEQGDSAMYLCASSSGTSEPYEQYFGPGTRLTVT.

The chain uses TRBV2 and TRBJ2-2; TRBD2 aligns across 12 bases. The CDR3 extends over 16 amino acids. J was trimmed by 4 bases and V by 6 bases; bases with no gene match: 6. The germline gives CDR1 SNHLY, CDR2 FYNNEI. This CDR3 is CASSDSSGGVTGELFF. The CDR3 bases are TGTGCCAGCAGCGATTCTAGCGGGGGGGTCACCGGGGAGCTGTTTTTT. The whole variable domain, remainder taken from reference TRBV2 and TRBJ2-2, is EPEVTQTPSHQVTQMGQEVILRCVPISNHLYFYWYRQILGQKVEFLVSFYNNEISEKSEIFDDQFSVERPDGSNFTLKIRSTKLEDSAMYFCASSDSSGGVTGELFFGEGSRLTVL.

The chain recombines TRBV11-3 with TRBJ2-7, with unresolved D. Germline V gives CDR1 SGHNT, CDR2 YENEEA. The CDR3 extends over 14 amino acids. The germline V and J ends were trimmed by 3 bases and 2 bases, with 11 bases remaining between them. Here the CDR3 reads CASSFAGPPYEQYF. CDR3 nucleotide sequence: TGTGCCAGCAGCTTTGCCGGGCCACCCTACGAGCAGTACTTC.

This chain connects TRBV7-2 to TRBJ1-1; D may be TRBD1 (6 bases). CDR3 length equals 13 residues. With 2 bases removed from V and 3 bases from J, the gap between germline ends came to 7 bases. Germline-derived CDR1 and CDR2 are SGHTA and FQGNSA. The CDR3 sequence: CASSLTGYTEAFF. Here the CDR3 DNA reads TGTGCCAGCAGCTTAACAGGGTACACTGAAGCTTTCTTT.

Details on this clone: Within the sample, other DNA sequences also encode this same CDR3. V usage is TRBV9 and J usage is TRBJ2-7; 9 bases map to TRBD2. CDR3 length: 14 amino acids. The junction had 4 bases not matched to a gene; V was cut back by 4 bases and J by 2 bases. Germline V gene lookup returns CDR1 SGDLS and CDR2 YYNGEE. The CDR3 spells CASSPSGGTYEQYF. CDR3 sequence (DNA): TGTGCCAGCAGCCCAAGCGGGGGGACCTACGAGCAGTACTTC. The full variable domain, rest sourced from reference TRBV9 and TRBJ2-7, is DSGVTQTPKHLITATGQRVTLRCSPRSGDLSVYWYQQSLDQGLQFLIQYYNGEERAKGNILERFSAQQFPDLHSELNLSSLELGDSALYFCASSPSGGTYEQYFGPGTRLTVT.

The rearrangement joins TRBV6-1 to TRBJ2-1; the D is unclear. Germline V lookup: CDR1 MNHNS, CDR2 SASEGT. V dropped 2 bases and J dropped 5 bases, with 7 bases sitting between them. The CDR3 extends over 13 amino acids. CDR3 sequence reads: CASSEQLDNEQFF. CDR3 DNA: TGTGCCAGCAGTGAACAGCTCGACAATGAGCAGTTCTTC.

Concerning this clone: The sample has other DNA sequences that encode this CDR3 too. The chain links TRBV11-2 to TRBJ2-1; unclear D gene. In germline, CDR1 is SGHAT, CDR2 FQNNGV. This CDR3 is 13 amino acids long. V was clipped by 0 bases and J by 4 bases, with 4 bases between them. The CDR3 region has the DNA TGTGCCAGCAGCTTAGACAATTACAATGAGCAGTTCTTC. Its protein product is CASSLDNYNEQFF.

J is TRBJ2-1 and V is TRBV4-3; D ambiguous. V lost 2 bases, J lost 0 bases, and 5 bases lay in between. Germline loops: CDR1 LGHNA, CDR2 YSLEER. The CDR3 extends over 14 amino acids. This CDR3 is CASSQTFSYNEQFF. In nucleotides, the CDR3 is TGCGCCAGCAGCCAAACCTTCTCCTACAATGAGCAGTTCTTC.

The chain uses TRBV10-1 and TRBJ2-7; TRBD1 might be the D (5 bases). CDR3 length equals 16 residues. Trimming removed 6 bases at V and 2 bases at J, with 20 bases between. Germline-derived CDR1 and CDR2 are WNHNN and SYGVQD (reference sequence). CDR3 sequence reads: CASSEFTGAGPYEQYF. Written as DNA, the CDR3 is TGCGCCAGCAGCGAATTCACTGGGGCAGGCCCCTACGAGCAGTACTTC.

The V and J genes are TRBV6-1 and TRBJ2-7; D is possibly TRBD2 (5 bases). CDR3 length equals 14 residues. Trimming took off 8 bases at V and 5 bases at J, with 19 bases between the two ends. Per the germline V gene, CDR1 is MNHNS and CDR2 is SASEGT. In DNA form, the CDR3 reads TGTGCCAGCGTCGAGGGCCATGTTGCGGACGAGCAGTACTTC. Protein sequence: CASVEGHVADEQYF.

About this clone itself: Different DNA sequences within this sample yield the same CDR3. This chain joins TRBV6-5 and TRBJ2-7, with D hard to call. The CDR3 loop spans 15 amino acids. Germline CDR1 reads MNHEY; CDR2 reads SVGAGI. The V end lost 0 bases, the J end lost 3 bases, and 12 bases lay between the germline ends. CDR3 coding DNA: TGTGCCAGCAGTTACTCGTCGGCCTTAAGCTACGAGCAGTACTTC. Residues: CASSYSSALSYEQYF.

CDR3: CASSFYPDVNTEAFF. CDR3 bases: TGTGCCAGCAGTTTTTACCCGGACGTGAACACTGAAGCTTTCTTT. The V call is TRBV28, the J call TRBJ1-1; D gene ambiguous. This CDR3 has 15 amino acids. The V gene's germline CDR1 is MDHEN and CDR2 SYDVKM. With 3 bases removed from V and 0 bases from J, the gap between germline ends came to 11 bases.

The chain joins TRBV11-2 to TRBJ1-1; D is undetermined. Trimming took 4 bases from V and 3 from J, leaving 18 bases between them. The CDR3 extends over 16 amino acids. Per germline, CDR1 SGHAT and CDR2 FQNNGV. CDR3 coding DNA: TGTGCCAGCAGCTCAAGAGACAAGGGTTGGGACACTGAAGCTTTCTTT. This sequence encodes CASSSRDKGWDTEAFF.

The CDR3 reads CASSVDPGVDTEAFF. The CDR3 bases are TGTGCCAGCAGCGTAGATCCGGGGGTTGACACTGAAGCTTTCTTT. The gene calls are TRBV9 and TRBJ1-1; a possible D gene is TRBD1 (5 bases). With 0 bases removed from V and 3 bases from J, the gap between germline ends came to 12 bases. The CDR3 extends over 15 amino acids. Germline assignment: CDR1 SGDLS and CDR2 YYNGEE.

The chain carries TRBV11-2 and TRBJ2-1; TRBD2 matches 9 bases. V dropped 5 bases and J dropped 0; count of bases not matched to a gene: 11. CDR1 is SGHAT and CDR2 is FQNNGV in the germline V gene. This CDR3 is 18 amino acids long. The chain's CDR3 is CASSGSLFSGSSYNEQFF. CDR3 nucleotides: TGTGCCAGCAGCGGGAGTCTTTTTAGCGGGAGCTCCTACAATGAGCAGTTCTTC. The whole variable domain, remainder taken from reference TRBV11-2 and TRBJ2-1, is EAGVAQSPRYKIIEKRQSVAFWCNPISGHATLYWYQQILGQGPKLLIQFQNNGVVDDSQLPKDRFSAERLKGVDSTLKIQPAKLEDSAVYLCASSGSLFSGSSYNEQFFGPGTRLTVL.

The CDR3 reads CASSSTGRPGELFF. CDR3 in DNA: TGTGCCAGCAGTAGTACGGGCCGACCCGGGGAGCTGTTTTTT. V is TRBV28 and J is TRBJ2-2; D unclear. The V gene lost 5 bases and the J gene lost 6 bases, with 13 bases spanning the gap. The CDR3 length is 14 residues. The germline CDR1 and CDR2 sequences are MDHEN and SYDVKM.

The J gene is TRBJ2-2, the V gene TRBV2, with D uncertain. Per germline, CDR1 SNHLY and CDR2 FYNNEI. This CDR3 is 15 amino acids long. Trimming removed 1 base at V and 0 bases at J, with 6 bases between. The CDR3 DNA follows: TGTGCCAGCAGTGAAGTGTTTCCGAACACCGGGGAGCTGTTTTTT. Translated, it gives CASSEVFPNTGELFF.

This clone was observed a single time. The chain recombines TRBV4-3 with TRBJ2-2; D could derive from TRBD1 or TRBD2 (5 bases each). The CDR3 is made up of 15 amino acids. Trimming shortened V by 1 base and J by 7 bases, and 13 bases separated the two germline ends. In germline, CDR1 is LGHNA, CDR2 YSLEER. The CDR3 DNA reads as TGCGCCAGCAGCCAAGTGGGGGAAGGACACGGGGAGCTGTTTTTT. This sequence encodes CASSQVGEGHGELFF.

J is TRBJ1-2 and V is TRBV4-1; D gene uncertain. V was clipped by 0 bases and J by 8 bases, with 13 bases between them. The CDR3 extends over 14 amino acids. The germline V gene has CDR1 MGHRA and CDR2 YSYEKL. CDR3 DNA: TGCGCCAGCAGCCAAGATGATGGGTCAGTCGGCTACACCTTC. This encodes CASSQDDGSVGYTF.

This chain uses TRBV6-5 with TRBJ2-7; a weak D match, TRBD2 (7 bases). Per the germline V gene, CDR1 is MNHEY and CDR2 is SVGAGI. This CDR3 has 13 residues. V was clipped by 5 bases and J by 6 bases, with 14 bases between them. The DNA for the CDR3 is TGTGCCAGCAGTCCGGCGGGGGCGGCCGAGCAGTACTTC. This encodes CASSPAGAAEQYF.

The chain uses TRBV27 and TRBJ1-1; 8 bases map to TRBD1. The CDR3 sequence is 13 residues long. Germline CDR1 and CDR2: MNHEY and SMNVEV (reference sequence). V lost 6 bases to trimming and J lost 6 bases; unmatched junction nucleotides: 6. The CDR3 loop is CASRDGQGPEAFF. The CDR3 coding sequence is TGTGCCAGCAGGGATGGACAGGGCCCTGAAGCTTTCTTT.

This rearrangement joins TRBV9 to TRBJ2-5; D is unclear. Germline V gene lookup returns CDR1 SGDLS and CDR2 YYNGEE. V was pared by 0 bases and J by 2 bases, with 8 bases between. The CDR3 runs to 14 residues. DNA of the CDR3: TGTGCCAGCAGCGTAGCGCTCCTTCAAGAGACCCAGTACTTC. Translating gives CASSVALLQETQYF.